A selection of T cell receptor beta chains follows, all from one sample in a study of vaccination effects on CD4 cells after COVID-19. Assay: immunoSEQ multiplex PCR; the TCRdb copy retains only in-frame clones and omits some. The sample lists fewer than 35,000 clones, around three quarters occurring once. These TCRs are of unknown antigen specificity. Here the sequenced sample was CD4+ T cells from PBMCs cultured without peptide, taken before COVID-19 vaccination. These receptors originate from a human donor who received a COVID-19 vaccine. The CDR3 runs from the conserved cysteine through the conserved F or W. A D gene is named only where the DNA matches it firmly. Clone size is shown for a subset of rows, as once, few, many or a class of expanded clone.

J gene	D gene	clone size	V gene	CDR3 protein	CDR3 DNA
TRBJ2-7	NA	NA	TRBV5-5	CASSYGRYEQYF	TGTGCCAGCAGCTATGGGCGCTACGAGCAGTACTTC
TRBJ2-7	NA	once	TRBV7-8	CASSPRDRSYEQYF	TGTGCCAGCAGCCCGCGGGACCGGTCCTACGAGCAGTACTTC
TRBJ2-3	NA	NA	TRBV5-6	CASSPDWSTDTQYF	TGTGCCAGCAGCCCGGACTGGTCCACAGATACGCAGTATTTT
TRBJ2-5	TRBD2	NA	TRBV7-9	CASSFSGNKETQYF	TGTGCCAGCAGCTTCAGCGGGAATAAAGAGACCCAGTACTTC
TRBJ1-1	NA	once	TRBV19	CASSDQTGGTEAFF	TGTGCCAGTAGTGACCAGACGGGCGGCACTGAAGCTTTCTTT
TRBJ2-2	NA	NA	TRBV27	CASRWGANTGELFF	TGTGCCAGCAGGTGGGGCGCGAACACCGGGGAGCTGTTTTTT
TRBJ1-4	NA	NA	TRBV19	CASSPTATTNEKLFF	TGTGCCAGTAGTCCGACGGCTACAACTAATGAAAAACTGTTTTTT
TRBJ1-1	NA	NA	TRBV5-1	CASSLAGGQNTEAFF	TGCGCCAGCAGCTTGGCCGGGGGTCAGAACACTGAAGCTTTCTTT
TRBJ1-1	TRBD1	NA	TRBV5-1	CASSLGPDRGRMNTEAFF	TGCGCCAGCAGCTTGGGGCCTGACAGGGGGCGGATGAACACTGAAGCTTTCTTT
TRBJ1-2	NA	NA	TRBV2	CASSGGGAPYGYTF	TGTGCCAGCAGTGGTGGGGGGGCTCCTTATGGCTACACCTTC
TRBJ1-1	TRBD1	few	TRBV18	CASSRGQGDSGTEAFF	TGTGCCAGCTCACGGGGACAGGGCGACTCTGGTACTGAAGCTTTCTTT
TRBJ2-7	NA	NA	TRBV18	CASSPNTGTNYEQYF	TGTGCCAGCTCACCTAACACCGGGACAAACTACGAGCAGTACTTC
TRBJ2-1	NA	NA	TRBV3-1/TRBV3-2	CASSQPPVHEQFF	TGTGCCAGCAGCCAGCCCCCCGTTCATGAGCAGTTCTTC
TRBJ2-5	TRBD2	NA	TRBV5-1	CASSFGHSGGSETQYF	TGCGCCAGCAGCTTTGGGCATAGCGGGGGATCGGAGACCCAGTACTTC
TRBJ2-7	NA	NA	TRBV6-2/TRBV6-3	CASSYSYLGGSSYEQYF	TGTGCCAGCAGTTACTCGTATCTGGGCGGAAGCTCCTACGAGCAGTACTTC
TRBJ1-2	NA	NA	TRBV5-6	CASSLVASTIYGYTF	TGTGCCAGCAGCTTGGTAGCCTCAACCATCTATGGCTACACCTTC
TRBJ2-7	NA	NA	TRBV6-5	CASSYRMGFYEQYF	TGTGCCAGCAGTTACAGGATGGGGTTCTACGAGCAGTACTTC
TRBJ2-7	NA	NA	TRBV19	CASSESSYEQYF	TGTGCCAGTAGTGAGAGTTCCTACGAGCAGTACTTC
TRBJ2-4	NA	NA	TRBV5-8	CASSLEIQGLAKNIQYF	TGTGCCAGCAGCTTGGAGATACAGGGATTAGCCAAAAACATTCAGTACTTC
TRBJ1-4	NA	few	TRBV9	CASSVSGNSEKLFF	TGTGCCAGCAGCGTAAGTGGGAACTCTGAAAAACTGTTTTTT
TRBJ1-1	NA	NA	TRBV3-1/TRBV3-2	CASSQLGEAFF	TGTGCCAGCAGCCAATTGGGTGAAGCTTTCTTT
TRBJ1-1	NA	NA	TRBV5-6	CASSSPVGEAFF	TGTGCCAGCAGCTCGCCCGTGGGTGAGGCTTTCTTT
TRBJ1-2	NA	NA	TRBV27	CASSLYRQSGGYTF	TGTGCCAGCAGTTTATACCGCCAGAGTGGTGGCTACACCTTC
TRBJ1-4	NA	few	TRBV7-8	CASSTLQGAANEKLFF	TGTGCCAGCAGCACCCTCCAAGGAGCGGCCAATGAAAAACTGTTTTTT
TRBJ1-4	NA	NA	TRBV6-1	CASSEDGRATNEKLFF	TGTGCCAGCAGTGAAGATGGCCGCGCAACTAATGAAAAACTGTTTTTT
TRBJ2-1	NA	NA	TRBV11-2	CASSLDQEWGNEQFF	TGTGCCAGCAGCTTAGATCAAGAATGGGGGAATGAGCAGTTCTTC
TRBJ2-3	TRBD1	NA	TRBV11-2	CASSTGQVGTDTQYF	TGTGCCAGCAGCACGGGACAGGTGGGCACAGATACGCAGTATTTT
TRBJ2-2	TRBD1	once	TRBV29-1	CSVQGQGNTGELFF	TGCAGCGTCCAAGGACAGGGGAACACCGGGGAGCTGTTTTTT